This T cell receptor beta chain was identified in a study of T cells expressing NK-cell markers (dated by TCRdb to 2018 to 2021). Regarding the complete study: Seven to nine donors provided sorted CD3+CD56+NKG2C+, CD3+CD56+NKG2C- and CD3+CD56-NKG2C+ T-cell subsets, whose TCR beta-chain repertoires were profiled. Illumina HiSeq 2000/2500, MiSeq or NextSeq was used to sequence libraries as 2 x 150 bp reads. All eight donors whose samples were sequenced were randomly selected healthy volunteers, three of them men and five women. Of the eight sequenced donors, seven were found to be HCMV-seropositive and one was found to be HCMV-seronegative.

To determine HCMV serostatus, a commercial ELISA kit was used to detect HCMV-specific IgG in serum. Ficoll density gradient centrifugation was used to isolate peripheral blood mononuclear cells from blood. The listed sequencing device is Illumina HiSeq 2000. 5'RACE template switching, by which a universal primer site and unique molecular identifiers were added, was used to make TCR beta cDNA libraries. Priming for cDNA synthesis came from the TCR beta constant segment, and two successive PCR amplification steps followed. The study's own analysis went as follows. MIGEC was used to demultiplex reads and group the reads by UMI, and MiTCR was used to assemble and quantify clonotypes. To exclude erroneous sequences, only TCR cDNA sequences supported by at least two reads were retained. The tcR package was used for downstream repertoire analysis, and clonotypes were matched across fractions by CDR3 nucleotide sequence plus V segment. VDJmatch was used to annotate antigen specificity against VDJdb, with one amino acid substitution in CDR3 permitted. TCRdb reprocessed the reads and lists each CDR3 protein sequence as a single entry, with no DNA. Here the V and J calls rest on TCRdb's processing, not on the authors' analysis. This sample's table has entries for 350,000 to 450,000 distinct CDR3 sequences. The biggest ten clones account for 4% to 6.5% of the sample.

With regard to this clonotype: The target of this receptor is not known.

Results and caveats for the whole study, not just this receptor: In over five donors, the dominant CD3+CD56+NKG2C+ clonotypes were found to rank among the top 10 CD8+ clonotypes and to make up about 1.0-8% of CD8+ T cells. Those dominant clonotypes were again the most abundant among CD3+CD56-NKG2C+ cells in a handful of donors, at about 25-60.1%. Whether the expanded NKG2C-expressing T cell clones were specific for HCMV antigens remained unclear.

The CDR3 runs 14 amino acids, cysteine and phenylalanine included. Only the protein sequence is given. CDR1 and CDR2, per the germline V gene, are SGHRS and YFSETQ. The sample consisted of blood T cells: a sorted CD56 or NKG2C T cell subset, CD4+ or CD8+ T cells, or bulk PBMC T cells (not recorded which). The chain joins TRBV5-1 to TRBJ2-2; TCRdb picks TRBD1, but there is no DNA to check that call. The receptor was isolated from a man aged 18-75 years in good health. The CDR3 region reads CASRGQGLSGELFF. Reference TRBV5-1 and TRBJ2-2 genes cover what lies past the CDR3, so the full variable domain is KAGVTQTPRYLIKTRGQQVTLSCSPISGHRSVSWYQQTPGQGLQFLFEYFSETQRNKGNFPGRFSGRQFSNSRSEMNVSTLELGDSALYLCASRGQGLSGELFFGEGSRLTVL.